This is a list of T cell receptor beta chains from one sample in a study of cytomegalovirus exposure and HLA in healthy donors. Measured with immunoSEQ multiplex PCR; TCRdb has only the in-frame clones, and not every one. The repertoire holds about 99,000 clones, with 60% to 80% as singletons. Sequenced: PBMCs. These receptors were taken from a man in his 60s in good health and CMV-seropositive. CDR3s include the opening cysteine and the closing phenylalanine or tryptophan. The order of the fields is D gene, J gene, V gene, clone size, CDR3 DNA, CDR3 protein. The D gene is left open where the match is weak. Part of the rows lack a size; the others show once, few, many or a class for expanded clones.

>-|TRBJ2-3|TRBV10-1|-
TGCGCCAGCAGTTGGGGGCAAGGAGATACGCAGTATTTT
CASSWGQGDTQYF
>-|TRBJ1-1|TRBV19|few
TGTGCCAGTAGTGCGACGACAGCCTTGAACACTGAAGCTTTCTTT
CASSATTALNTEAFF
>TRBD1|TRBJ1-2|TRBV25-1|-
TGTGCCAGCAGTCGTTCCAAAGGCGACAGGGGAAACTATGGCTACACCTTC
CASSRSKGDRGNYGYTF
>-|TRBJ1-5|TRBV19|-
TGTGCCAGTAGTATAGAAGTCAGATTAATCGGCAATCAGCCCCAGCATTTT
CASSIEVRLIGNQPQHF
>TRBD1|TRBJ2-7|TRBV10-3|-
TGTGCCATCAGTGAGGGACAGGCCTACGAGCAGTACTTC
CAISEGQAYEQYF
>-|TRBJ1-6|TRBV7-2|once
TGTGCCAGCAGCCTCGACAGCAGCTCCTATAATTCACCCCTCCACTTT
CASSLDSSSYNSPLHF
>-|TRBJ2-5|TRBV5-4|-
TGTGCCAGCAGCTCCCCGCAGGGGCCGAGGGAGACCCAGTACTTC
CASSSPQGPRETQYF
>-|TRBJ1-4|TRBV6-5|once
TGTGCCAGCAGTTACTCGGAGGGAGTAGCTAATGAAAAACTGTTTTTT
CASSYSEGVANEKLFF
>-|TRBJ1-2|TRBV6-1|few
TGTGCCAGCAGCCCAGGGGCCCCCTATGGCTACACCTTC
CASSPGAPYGYTF
>-|TRBJ1-5|TRBV29-1|-
TGCAGCGTTGGGAGAAGCGCAGATACGCAGCATTTT
CSVGRSADTQHF
>TRBD1|TRBJ1-1|TRBV19|few
TGTGCCAGTACAGAAACAGGGGTGGGCACTGAAGCTTTCTTT
CASTETGVGTEAFF
>-|TRBJ1-5|TRBV10-3|once
TGTGCCATCAGTCCAGGGGAAGGCAATCAGCCCCAGCATTTT
CAISPGEGNQPQHF
>-|TRBJ2-3|TRBV7-9|-
TGTGCCAGCCGACCAGGATCTAGCACAGATACGCAGTATTTT
CASRPGSSTDTQYF
>-|TRBJ2-5|TRBV15|-
TGTGCCACCTGTTCAGGCAGCCAAGAGACCCAGTACTTC
CATCSGSQETQYF
>TRBD1|TRBJ2-7|TRBV29-1|-
TGCAGCGTCGCTGGGGACAGGGGCTACTCCTACGAGCAGTACTTC
CSVAGDRGYSYEQYF
>-|TRBJ1-3|TRBV5-7|few
TGTGCCAGCAGCTTTTCGAGGGGGAATGGAAACACCATATATTTT
CASSFSRGNGNTIYF
>TRBD1|TRBJ2-1|TRBV27|few
TGTGCCAGCAGCGAGCCGGGACAGGGGGCTCGGAATGAGCAGTTCTTC
CASSEPGQGARNEQFF
>-|TRBJ2-7|TRBV18|-
TGTGCCAGCTCACCTAAGAGGACCGACAGCTCCTACGAGCAGTACTTC
CASSPKRTDSSYEQYF
>-|TRBJ2-7|TRBV19|-
TGTGCCAGTAGCCTTCCGGGGTACGAGCAGTACTTC
CASSLPGYEQYF
>-|TRBJ2-3|TRBV14|-
TGTGCCAGCAGCCAAGGTCTAGGGGACACAGATACGCAGTATTTT
CASSQGLGDTDTQYF
>TRBD2|TRBJ2-3|TRBV18|-
TGTGCCAGCTCACCCCGGACTAGCGGGGGGGGAGATACGCAGTATTTT
CASSPRTSGGGDTQYF
>TRBD1|TRBJ1-1|TRBV18|-
TGTGCCAGCTCACCAACGACCGGGACAGGGTTGATCGAAGCTTTCTTT
CASSPTTGTGLIEAFF
>-|TRBJ2-2|TRBV2|-
TGTGCCAGCAGTTCCGAGGGCGGGGAGCTGTTTTTT
CASSSEGGELFF
>-|TRBJ2-2|TRBV7-6|-
TGTGCCAGCAGCTCCGGGCCAGGCAGGGCCGGGGAGCTGTTTTTT
CASSSGPGRAGELFF
>-|TRBJ1-2|TRBV7-9|-
TGTGCCAGCAGCTCCGGACAGCCGTCCTATGGCTACACCTTC
CASSSGQPSYGYTF
>-|TRBJ2-3|TRBV7-9|-
TGTGCCAGCAGCCCGGGTCCTGATTATTATTTT
CASSPGPDYYF
>TRBD1|TRBJ1-4|TRBV15|-
TGTGCCACCAGCAGAGACTTACAGGGGTTACGTGAAAAACTGTTTTTT
CATSRDLQGLREKLFF
>TRBD1|TRBJ2-1|TRBV30|once
TGTGCCTGCACCCGACAGGGCTTGTACAATGAGCAGTTCTTC
CACTRQGLYNEQFF
>-|TRBJ1-2|TRBV5-1|-
TGCGCCAGCAGCGCTGGACCGCAGGGGTCTGGCTACACCTTC
CASSAGPQGSGYTF
>TRBD2|TRBJ2-3|TRBV18|-
TGTGCCAGCTCACCTGTCGCGGGACTAGGCACAGATACGCAGTATTTT
CASSPVAGLGTDTQYF
>TRBD1|TRBJ1-5|TRBV28|-
TGTGCCAGCGGCTCGACAGGGGGGAATCAGCCCCAGCATTTT
CASGSTGGNQPQHF
>-|TRBJ2-1|TRBV27|-
TGTGCCAGCGGGCGGGACAGTTCGGAGCGGTTCTTC
CASGRDSSERFF
>TRBD2|TRBJ2-3|TRBV6-5|-
TGTGCCAGCAGTTACTCCCGGGAGGGTCGTACGCAGTATTTT
CASSYSREGRTQYF
>TRBD2|TRBJ2-7|TRBV11-2|-
TGTGCCAGCAGCTCCGTAGCGGGGGGGCACGAGCAGTACTTC
CASSSVAGGHEQYF
>-|TRBJ2-1|TRBV23-1|-
TGCGCCAGCAGTCCCAAACGACTACCTAGCTCCTACAATGAGCAGTTCTTC
CASSPKRLPSSYNEQFF
>TRBD2|TRBJ2-2|TRBV27|few
TGTGCCAGCAGGGGGGGACTAGCTGGCGGGGAGCTGTTTTTT
CASRGGLAGGELFF
>-|TRBJ2-7|TRBV14|few
TGTGCCAGCAGCCAAGTTAGGGGAGAGCAGTACTTC
CASSQVRGEQYF
>-|TRBJ1-3|TRBV7-8|-
TGTGCCAGCAGCCCTCCGATGAGCCCCTCTGGAAACACCATATATTTT
CASSPPMSPSGNTIYF
>TRBD1|TRBJ1-2|TRBV19|once
TGTGCCAGTATTGAGGACAGGGGACATAACTATGGCTACACCTTC
CASIEDRGHNYGYTF
>-|TRBJ2-7|TRBV27|-
TGTGCCAGCAGTTTATTGGGCGGAGGTTACGAGCAGTACTTC
CASSLLGGGYEQYF
>TRBD2|TRBJ2-3|TRBV29-1|-
TGCAGCGGTAGCGGGGCTAGCACAGATACGCAGTATTTT
CSGSGASTDTQYF